These T cell receptor beta chains were read from a single sample in a study of T-cell memory formation after mild COVID-19. TCRdb redid the calling of the 5' RACE reads with MiXCR, one entry per CDR3 protein. In the table there are around 200,000 distinct CDR3 sequences, 16% of which are singletons. The sample was PBMCs or a T cell subset sorted from them (not recorded which). These receptors all come from an adult woman who had mild COVID-19 (a few samples of this study predate the infection). Cell type and time point are not known. Each CDR3 is given without its conserved first and last residue. The order of the fields is V gene, clone size, J gene, CDR3 protein. Only part of the rows carry a size: once, few, many, or a class if the clone is expanded.

v_gene: TRBV5-1
abundance: -
j_gene: TRBJ1-4
CDR3aa: ASSPVGSTNEKLF

v_gene: TRBV20-1
abundance: -
j_gene: TRBJ1-1
CDR3aa: SARDFEGTNPGGTEAF

v_gene: TRBV29-1
abundance: -
j_gene: TRBJ2-7
CDR3aa: SVAEAGGGYEQY

v_gene: TRBV4-2
abundance: -
j_gene: TRBJ2-1
CDR3aa: ASSFPVDTSSYNEQF

v_gene: TRBV5-6
abundance: -
j_gene: TRBJ2-7
CDR3aa: ASSFRGTSGPYEQY

v_gene: TRBV5-4
abundance: few
j_gene: TRBJ2-7
CDR3aa: ASSLPAGQQY

v_gene: TRBV6-2/TRBV6-3
abundance: -
j_gene: TRBJ2-7
CDR3aa: ASSYSRGDRGEQY

v_gene: TRBV20-1
abundance: -
j_gene: TRBJ1-5
CDR3aa: SAVSGRNQPQH

v_gene: TRBV7-2
abundance: few
j_gene: TRBJ2-1
CDR3aa: ASSLEYRVNEQF

v_gene: TRBV12-3/TRBV12-4
abundance: few
j_gene: TRBJ2-7
CDR3aa: ASSPTGGGRNEQY

v_gene: TRBV20-1
abundance: few
j_gene: TRBJ1-6
CDR3aa: SAGDGHNSPLH

v_gene: TRBV20-1
abundance: few
j_gene: TRBJ2-3
CDR3aa: SALLGAGGTDTQY

v_gene: TRBV7-8
abundance: -
j_gene: TRBJ2-5
CDR3aa: ASSLGTSGGSETQY

v_gene: TRBV15
abundance: -
j_gene: TRBJ1-3
CDR3aa: ATSRDSSGNTIY

v_gene: TRBV2
abundance: many
j_gene: TRBJ1-5
CDR3aa: ASSASPAGVRNQPQH

v_gene: TRBV5-1
abundance: -
j_gene: TRBJ2-2
CDR3aa: ASPAGKTGELF

v_gene: TRBV24-1
abundance: many
j_gene: TRBJ2-7
CDR3aa: ATSDPGQGNSYEQY

v_gene: TRBV6-2/TRBV6-3
abundance: -
j_gene: TRBJ1-5
CDR3aa: ASSYSRITGATNQPQH

v_gene: TRBV9
abundance: -
j_gene: TRBJ1-1
CDR3aa: ASSAPGKENTEAF

v_gene: TRBV6-5
abundance: few
j_gene: TRBJ2-3
CDR3aa: ASRAAGGRGTDTQY

v_gene: TRBV12-3/TRBV12-4
abundance: few
j_gene: TRBJ2-2
CDR3aa: ASRQSGQTNTGELF

v_gene: TRBV5-6
abundance: -
j_gene: TRBJ1-2
CDR3aa: ASSRPGGNYGYT

v_gene: TRBV7-3
abundance: few
j_gene: TRBJ2-6
CDR3aa: ASSQLAGAISGANVLT

v_gene: TRBV12-3/TRBV12-4
abundance: many
j_gene: TRBJ1-1
CDR3aa: ASTSPRNTEAF

v_gene: TRBV5-6
abundance: few
j_gene: TRBJ2-2
CDR3aa: ASSLWGTSNTGELF

v_gene: TRBV11-3
abundance: few
j_gene: TRBJ2-7
CDR3aa: ASSLDLRDRTYEQY

v_gene: TRBV29-1
abundance: few
j_gene: TRBJ2-7
CDR3aa: SVGLTYEQY

v_gene: TRBV5-1
abundance: -
j_gene: TRBJ1-1
CDR3aa: ASSTKPPGTEAF

v_gene: TRBV4-1
abundance: -
j_gene: TRBJ1-2
CDR3aa: ASSQGPTVNYGYT

v_gene: TRBV7-2
abundance: -
j_gene: TRBJ2-1
CDR3aa: ASSPRNSSSYNEQF

v_gene: TRBV5-1
abundance: few
j_gene: TRBJ2-2
CDR3aa: ASSGGRSIGELF

v_gene: TRBV15
abundance: few
j_gene: TRBJ2-1
CDR3aa: ATSRDHFEQF

v_gene: TRBV7-2
abundance: few
j_gene: TRBJ2-5
CDR3aa: ASSLSLGSQETQY

v_gene: TRBV4-3
abundance: few
j_gene: TRBJ2-1
CDR3aa: ASSRGTSGIYNEQF

v_gene: TRBV6-1
abundance: few
j_gene: TRBJ2-2
CDR3aa: ASWPGFTGELF

v_gene: TRBV10-3
abundance: -
j_gene: TRBJ2-1
CDR3aa: AISTVPLTGEQF

v_gene: TRBV12-3/TRBV12-4
abundance: few
j_gene: TRBJ2-1
CDR3aa: ASSFAGHNEQF

v_gene: TRBV7-7
abundance: many
j_gene: TRBJ2-5
CDR3aa: ASSLDSQETQY

v_gene: TRBV24-1
abundance: -
j_gene: TRBJ2-1
CDR3aa: ATGQGNEYEQF

v_gene: TRBV20-1
abundance: -
j_gene: TRBJ1-2
CDR3aa: SANDRAGVNYGYT